The present T cell receptor (beta chain) was sequenced within a study of cytomegalovirus exposure and HLA in healthy donors. PCR employed 60 Vbeta and 13 Jbeta primers. In the original workflow: Later, an analysis found roughly 80 million unique TCR beta chains, and 9.5 million to 12 million of these were shared. The data were produced by immunoSEQ multiplex PCR, yet TCRdb's version contains in-frame clones alone and is incomplete. That table supplies the V and J calls and clone size; D and trimming were determined from the DNA. The data contain approximately 130,000 clones, about 80% of them singletons. This clone was observed once. V was trimmed by 1 base and J by 5 bases, leaving 14 bases between them. CDR1 is SQVTM, CDR2 ANQGSEA, per germline. The CDR3 loop spans 14 amino acids. Participants comprised healthy donors of bone marrow.

The chain recombines TRBV29-1 with TRBJ1-1; no firm D call. Input material: PBMCs. This sequence originates from a man aged 45-65 years in good health and CMV-seronegative. The CDR3 reads CSVEGGETGTEAFF. CDR3 coding DNA: TGCAGCGTTGAAGGTGGGGAAACGGGAACTGAAGCTTTCTTT. Supplemented by reference TRBV29-1 and TRBJ1-1, the full variable domain reads SAVISQKPSRDICQRGTSLTIQCQVDSQVTMMFWYRQQPGQSLTLIATANQGSEATYESGFVIDKFPISRPNLTFSTLTVSNMSPEDSSIYLCSVEGGETGTEAFFGQGTRLTVV.